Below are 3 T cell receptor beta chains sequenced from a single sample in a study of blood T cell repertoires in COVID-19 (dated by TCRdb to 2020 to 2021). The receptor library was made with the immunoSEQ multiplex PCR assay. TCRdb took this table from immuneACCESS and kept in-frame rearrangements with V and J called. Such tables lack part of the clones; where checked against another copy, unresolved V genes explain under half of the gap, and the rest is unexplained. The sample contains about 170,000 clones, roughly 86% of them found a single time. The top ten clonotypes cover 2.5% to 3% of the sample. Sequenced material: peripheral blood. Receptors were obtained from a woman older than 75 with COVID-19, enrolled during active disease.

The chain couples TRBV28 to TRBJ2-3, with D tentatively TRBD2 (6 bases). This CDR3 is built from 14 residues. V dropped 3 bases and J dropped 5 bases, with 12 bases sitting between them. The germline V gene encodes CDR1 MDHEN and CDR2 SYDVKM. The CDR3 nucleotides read TGTGCCAGCAGTTTGGGCGGGGCAGGAGATACGCAGTATTTT. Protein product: CASSLGGAGDTQYF.

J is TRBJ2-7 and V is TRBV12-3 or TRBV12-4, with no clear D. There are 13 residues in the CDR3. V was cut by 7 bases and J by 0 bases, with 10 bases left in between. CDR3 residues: CASTTTDSYEQYF. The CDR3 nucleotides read TGTGCCAGCACCACGACTGACTCCTACGAGCAGTACTTC.

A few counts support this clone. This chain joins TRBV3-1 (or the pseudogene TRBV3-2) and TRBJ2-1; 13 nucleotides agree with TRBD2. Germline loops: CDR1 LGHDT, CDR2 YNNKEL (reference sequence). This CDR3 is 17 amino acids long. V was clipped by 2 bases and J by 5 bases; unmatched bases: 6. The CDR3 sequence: CASSQTPGLAGDNEQFF. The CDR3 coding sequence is TGTGCCAGCAGCCAAACCCCCGGACTAGCGGGGGACAATGAGCAGTTCTTC.